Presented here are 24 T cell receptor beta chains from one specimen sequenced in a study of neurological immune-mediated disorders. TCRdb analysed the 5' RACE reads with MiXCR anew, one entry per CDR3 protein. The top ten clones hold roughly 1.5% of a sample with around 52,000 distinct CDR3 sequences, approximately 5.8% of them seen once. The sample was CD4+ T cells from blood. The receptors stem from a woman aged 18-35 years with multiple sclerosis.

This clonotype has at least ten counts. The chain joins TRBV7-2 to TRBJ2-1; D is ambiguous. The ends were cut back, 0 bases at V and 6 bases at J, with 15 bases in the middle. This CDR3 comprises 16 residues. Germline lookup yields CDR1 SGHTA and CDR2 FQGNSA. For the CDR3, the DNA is TGTGCCAGCAGCTTAGCGTCTCGACTCCGAAGCAATGAGCAGTTCTTC. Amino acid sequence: CASSLASRLRSNEQFF.

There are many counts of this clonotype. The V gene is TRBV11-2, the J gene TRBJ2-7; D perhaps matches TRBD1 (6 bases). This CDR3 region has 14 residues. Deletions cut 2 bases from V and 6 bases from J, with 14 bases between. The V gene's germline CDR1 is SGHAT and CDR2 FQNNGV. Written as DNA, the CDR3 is TGTGCCAGCAGCTTAAACAGGGCGATGTTCGAGCAGTACTTC. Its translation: CASSLNRAMFEQYF.

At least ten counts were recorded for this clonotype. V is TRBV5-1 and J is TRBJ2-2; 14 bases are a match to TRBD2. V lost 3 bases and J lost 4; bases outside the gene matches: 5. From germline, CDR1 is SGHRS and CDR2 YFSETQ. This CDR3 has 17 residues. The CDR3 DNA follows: TGCGCCAGCAGCTCCGGGACTAGCGGGGGAAGCACCGGGGAGCTGTTTTTT. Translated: CASSSGTSGGSTGELFF.

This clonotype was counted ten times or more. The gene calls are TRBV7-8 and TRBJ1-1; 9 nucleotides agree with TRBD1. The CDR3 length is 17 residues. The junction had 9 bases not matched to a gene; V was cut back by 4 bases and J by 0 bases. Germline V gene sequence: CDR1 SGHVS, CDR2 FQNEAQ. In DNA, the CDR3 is TGTGCCAGCAGCTCTGCCCTCGGGACAGGGATGAACACTGAAGCTTTCTTT. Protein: CASSSALGTGMNTEAFF.

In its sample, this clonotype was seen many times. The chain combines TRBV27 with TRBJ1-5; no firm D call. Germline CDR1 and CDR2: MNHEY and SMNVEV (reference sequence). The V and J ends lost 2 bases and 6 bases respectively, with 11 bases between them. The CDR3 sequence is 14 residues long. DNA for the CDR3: TGTGCCAGCAGTTTAACTGGAATCAGTCAGCCCCAGCATTTT. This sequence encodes CASSLTGISQPQHF.

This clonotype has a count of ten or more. The CDR3 coding sequence is TGTGCCAGCAGCCGGCACTTCACTGAAGCTTTCTTT. As protein: CASSRHFTEAFF. The chain joins TRBV3-1 to TRBJ1-1; D is ambiguous. This CDR3 is built from 12 residues. Between the trimmed V and J ends, which lost 4 bases and 4 bases, there was a span of 7 bases. The germline gives CDR1 LGHDT, CDR2 YNNKEL (reference sequence). Filled out from reference TRBV3-1 and TRBJ1-1, the complete variable domain reads DTAVSQTPKYLVTQMGNDKSIKCEQNLGHDTMYWYKQDSKKFLKIMFSYNNKELIINETVPNRFSPKSPDKAHLNLHINSLELGDSAVYFCASSRHFTEAFFGQGTRLTVV.

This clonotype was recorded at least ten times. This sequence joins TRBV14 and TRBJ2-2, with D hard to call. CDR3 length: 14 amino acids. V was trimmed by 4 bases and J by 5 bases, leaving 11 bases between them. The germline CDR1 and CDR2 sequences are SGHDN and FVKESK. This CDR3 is CASSLSARTGELFF. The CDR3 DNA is TGTGCCAGCAGCCTATCTGCGAGGACCGGGGAGCTGTTTTTT.

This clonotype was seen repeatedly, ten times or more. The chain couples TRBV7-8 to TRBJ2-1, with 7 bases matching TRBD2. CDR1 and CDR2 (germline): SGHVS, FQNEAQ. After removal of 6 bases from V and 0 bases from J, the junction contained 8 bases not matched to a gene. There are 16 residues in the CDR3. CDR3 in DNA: TGTGCCAGCAGTTACCCTAGCGGACCCTCCTACAATGAGCAGTTCTTC. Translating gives CASSYPSGPSYNEQFF.

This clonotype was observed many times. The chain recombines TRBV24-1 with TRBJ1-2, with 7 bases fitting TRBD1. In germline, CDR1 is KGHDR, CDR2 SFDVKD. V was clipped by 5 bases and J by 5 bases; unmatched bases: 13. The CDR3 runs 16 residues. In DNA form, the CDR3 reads TGTGCCACCAGTGCCAGCGGGGACAGCCTCCATTATGGCTACACCTTC. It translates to CATSASGDSLHYGYTF.

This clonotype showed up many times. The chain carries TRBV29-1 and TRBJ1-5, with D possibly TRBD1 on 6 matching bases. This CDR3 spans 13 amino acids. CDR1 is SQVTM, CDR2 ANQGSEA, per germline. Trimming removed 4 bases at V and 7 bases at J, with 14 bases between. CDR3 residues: CSVVGGRGQPQHF. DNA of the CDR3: TGCAGCGTTGTAGGGGGAAGGGGCCAGCCCCAGCATTTT.

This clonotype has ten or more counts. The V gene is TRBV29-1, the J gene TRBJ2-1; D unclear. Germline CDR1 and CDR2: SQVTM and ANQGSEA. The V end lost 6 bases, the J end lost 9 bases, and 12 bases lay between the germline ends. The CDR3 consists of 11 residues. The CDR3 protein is CSVTIYGEQFF. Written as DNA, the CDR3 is TGCAGCGTGACCATTTATGGTGAGCAGTTCTTC.

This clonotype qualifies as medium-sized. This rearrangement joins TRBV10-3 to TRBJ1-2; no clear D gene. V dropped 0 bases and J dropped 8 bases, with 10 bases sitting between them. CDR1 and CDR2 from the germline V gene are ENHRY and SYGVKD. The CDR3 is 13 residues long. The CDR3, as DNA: TGTGCCATCAGTGAGTCCGGCCGCTGGGGCTACACCTTC. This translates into CAISESGRWGYTF.

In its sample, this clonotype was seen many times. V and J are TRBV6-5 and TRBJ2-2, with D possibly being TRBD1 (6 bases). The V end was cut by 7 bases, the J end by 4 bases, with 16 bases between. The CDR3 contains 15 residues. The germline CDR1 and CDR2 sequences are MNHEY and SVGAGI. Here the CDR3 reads CASTSQGKLTGELFF. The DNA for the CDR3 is TGTGCCAGCACCTCACAGGGAAAGCTCACCGGGGAGCTGTTTTTT.

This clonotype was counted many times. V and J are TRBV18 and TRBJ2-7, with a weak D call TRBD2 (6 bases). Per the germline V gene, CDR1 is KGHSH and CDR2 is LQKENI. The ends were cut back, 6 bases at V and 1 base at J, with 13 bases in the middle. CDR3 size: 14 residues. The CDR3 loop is CASSHGTRSYEQYF. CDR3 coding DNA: TGTGCCAGCTCCCACGGGACTCGATCCTACGAGCAGTACTTC.

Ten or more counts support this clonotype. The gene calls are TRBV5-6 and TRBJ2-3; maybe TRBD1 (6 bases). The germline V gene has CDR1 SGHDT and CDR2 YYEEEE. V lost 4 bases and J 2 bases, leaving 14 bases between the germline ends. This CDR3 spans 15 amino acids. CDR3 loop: CASSQGKGFTDTQYF. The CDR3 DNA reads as TGTGCCAGCAGCCAGGGGAAGGGCTTCACAGATACGCAGTATTTT.

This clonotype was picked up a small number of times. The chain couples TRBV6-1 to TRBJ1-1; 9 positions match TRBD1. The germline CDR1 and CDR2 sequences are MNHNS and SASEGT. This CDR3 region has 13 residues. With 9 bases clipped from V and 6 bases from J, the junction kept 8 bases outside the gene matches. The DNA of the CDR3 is TGTGCCAGTCTACAGGGGGCACGTGCTGAAGCTTTCTTT. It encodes CASLQGARAEAFF.

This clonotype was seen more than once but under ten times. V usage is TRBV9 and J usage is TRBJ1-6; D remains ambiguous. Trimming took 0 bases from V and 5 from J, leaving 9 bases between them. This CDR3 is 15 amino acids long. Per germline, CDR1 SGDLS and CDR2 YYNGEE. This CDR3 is CASSVAGNDNSPLHF. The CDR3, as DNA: TGTGCCAGCAGCGTAGCCGGGAATGATAATTCACCCCTCCACTTT.

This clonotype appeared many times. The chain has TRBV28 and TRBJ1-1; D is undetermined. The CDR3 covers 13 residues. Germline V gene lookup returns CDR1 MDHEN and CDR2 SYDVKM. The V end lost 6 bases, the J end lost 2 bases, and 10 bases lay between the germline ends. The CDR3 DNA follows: TGTGCCAGCAGAGAAGACTTCAACACTGAAGCTTTCTTT. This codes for CASREDFNTEAFF.

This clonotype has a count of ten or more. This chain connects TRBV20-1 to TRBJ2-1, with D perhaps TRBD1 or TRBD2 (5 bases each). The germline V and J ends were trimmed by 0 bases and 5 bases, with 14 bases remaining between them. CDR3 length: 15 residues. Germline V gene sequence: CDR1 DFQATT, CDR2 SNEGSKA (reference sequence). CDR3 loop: CSARDPGLAHNEQFF. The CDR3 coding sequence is TGCAGTGCTAGAGATCCAGGGCTAGCCCACAATGAGCAGTTCTTC.

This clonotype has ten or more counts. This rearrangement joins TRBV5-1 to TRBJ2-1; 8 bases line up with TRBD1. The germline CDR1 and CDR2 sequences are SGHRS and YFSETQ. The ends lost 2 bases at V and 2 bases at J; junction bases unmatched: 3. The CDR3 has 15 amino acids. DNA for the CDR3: TGCGCCAGCAGCTTCAGACAGGGGACCTACAATGAGCAGTTCTTC. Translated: CASSFRQGTYNEQFF.

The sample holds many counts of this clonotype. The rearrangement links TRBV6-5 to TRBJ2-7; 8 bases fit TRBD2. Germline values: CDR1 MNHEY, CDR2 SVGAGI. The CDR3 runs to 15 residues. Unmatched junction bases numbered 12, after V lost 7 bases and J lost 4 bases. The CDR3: CASTPRGGLAYEQYF. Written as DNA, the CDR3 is TGTGCCAGCACCCCACGGGGGGGGCTCGCGTACGAGCAGTACTTC.

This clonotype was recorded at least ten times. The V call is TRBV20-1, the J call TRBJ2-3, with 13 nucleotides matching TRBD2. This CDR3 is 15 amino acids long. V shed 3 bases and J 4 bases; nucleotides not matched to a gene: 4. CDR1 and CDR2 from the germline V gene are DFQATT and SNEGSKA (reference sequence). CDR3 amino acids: CSASGLAGAPDTQYF. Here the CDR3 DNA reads TGCAGTGCTAGCGGACTAGCGGGAGCTCCAGATACGCAGTATTTT.

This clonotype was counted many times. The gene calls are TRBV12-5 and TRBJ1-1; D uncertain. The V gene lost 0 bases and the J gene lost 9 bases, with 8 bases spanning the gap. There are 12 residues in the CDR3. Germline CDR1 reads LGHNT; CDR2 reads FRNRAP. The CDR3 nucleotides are TGTGCTAGTGGTTTGGTAAGGGCGAAAGCTTTCTTT. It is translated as CASGLVRAKAFF.

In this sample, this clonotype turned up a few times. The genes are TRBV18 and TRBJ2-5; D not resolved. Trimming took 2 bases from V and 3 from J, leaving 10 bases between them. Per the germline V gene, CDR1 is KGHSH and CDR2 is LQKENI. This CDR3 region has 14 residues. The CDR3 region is CASSPRQGKETQYF. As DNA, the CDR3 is TGTGCCAGCTCACCAAGACAAGGGAAAGAGACCCAGTACTTC.